This T cell receptor beta chain appears in the sequencing data of a study of Tregs in tolerant kidney transplant recipients. General study points: This study did not directly address biological reproducibility.

CD4+CD25+CD127- Tregs, CD4+CD25- non-Tregs, CD4 and CD8 cells were sorted. Profiled with immunoSEQ multiplex PCR; TCRdb holds only in-frame clones, not every one. The table shows tens of thousands of clones, with about four fifths occurring only once. Concerning this clone itself: What it recognizes is unknown.

Germline CDR1 and CDR2: SEHNR and FQNEAQ (reference sequence). The CDR3 sequence is 15 residues long. V was clipped by 8 bases and J by 7 bases; unmatched bases: 10. The TCR was taken from a human donor in good health. This chain links TRBV7-9 with TRBJ1-4; 10 bases line up with TRBD1. Input material: CD4+ T cells from blood. In DNA, the CDR3 is TGTGCCAGCGGCCCTGGCTGGACAGGGGGTGAAAAACTGTTTTTT. It translates to CASGPGWTGGEKLFF.